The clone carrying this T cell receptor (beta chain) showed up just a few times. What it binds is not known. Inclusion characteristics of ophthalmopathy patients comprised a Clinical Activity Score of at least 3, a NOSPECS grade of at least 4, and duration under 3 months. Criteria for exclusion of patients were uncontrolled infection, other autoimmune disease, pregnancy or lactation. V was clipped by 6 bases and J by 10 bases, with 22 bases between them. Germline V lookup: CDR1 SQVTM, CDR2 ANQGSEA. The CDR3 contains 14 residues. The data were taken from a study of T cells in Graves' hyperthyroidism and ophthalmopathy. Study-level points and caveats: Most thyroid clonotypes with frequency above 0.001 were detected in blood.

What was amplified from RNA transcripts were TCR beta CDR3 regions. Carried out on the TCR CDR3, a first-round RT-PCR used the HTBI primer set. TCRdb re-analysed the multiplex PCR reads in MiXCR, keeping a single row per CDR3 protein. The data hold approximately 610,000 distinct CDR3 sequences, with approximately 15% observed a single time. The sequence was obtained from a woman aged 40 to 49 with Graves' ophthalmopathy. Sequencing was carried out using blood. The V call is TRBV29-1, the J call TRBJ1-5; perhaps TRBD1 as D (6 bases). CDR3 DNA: TGCAGCGTACTCCTGACAGGAGAGAAATCTCCCCAGCATTTT. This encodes CSVLLTGEKSPQHF.